This is a list of T cell receptor beta chains from one sample in a study of graft-versus-host responses after intestinal transplantation. These receptors are not linked to any known antigen. Produced via immunoSEQ multiplex PCR; TCRdb's table is partial and in-frame only. Altogether about 83,000 clones are present, approximately 91% being singletons, with the ten largest covering approximately 0.34%. Specimen: unstimulated CD4+ T cells sorted from spleen or lymph node cells, collected before intestinal transplant. These receptors all come from a human donor who received an intestinal transplant. Both conserved end residues are part of each CDR3. A D gene is named only where the DNA matches it firmly. Not all rows give a size; the values are once, few, many and, for expanded clones, a class.

J gene | D gene | V gene | clone size | CDR3 DNA | CDR3 protein
TRBJ2-7 | . | TRBV28 | . | TGTGCCAGCAGTTTAGATGTGACAGCCTACGAGCAGTACTTC | CASSLDVTAYEQYF
TRBJ2-3 | TRBD1 | TRBV6-1 | . | TGTGCCAGCAGCAAAGGACAGGGGGCCGCAGATACGCAGTATTTT | CASSKGQGAADTQYF
TRBJ2-7 | TRBD2 | TRBV5-1 | . | TGCGCCAGCGGACTAGCGGGAGGGCCGGGGGAGCAGTACTTC | CASGLAGGPGEQYF
TRBJ1-4 | TRBD1 | TRBV11-2 | . | TGTGCCAGCAGTTTTATCCAGGGGGCGCGAGAAAAACTGTTTTTT | CASSFIQGAREKLFF
TRBJ2-1 | TRBD2 | TRBV6-5 | . | TGTGCCAGCAGTTCCACTCCGGGACTAGCCTACAATGAGCAGTTCTTC | CASSSTPGLAYNEQFF
TRBJ1-6 | . | TRBV18 | . | TGTGCCAGCTCACTTGTAGGGGCTGATAATTCACCCCTCCACTTT | CASSLVGADNSPLHF
TRBJ2-1 | . | TRBV6-1 | . | TGTGCCAGCAGTGGCCCCGGGACACTCATCAACAATGAGCAGTTCTTC | CASSGPGTLINNEQFF
TRBJ2-7 | TRBD1 | TRBV6-1 | . | TGTGCCAGCGGGACAGCATCCTACGAGCAGTACTTC | CASGTASYEQYF
TRBJ1-5 | . | TRBV28 | once | TGTGCCAGCAGTTTTTCAAATCGGGGGCAGCCCCAGCATTTT | CASSFSNRGQPQHF
TRBJ2-5 | . | TRBV5-4 | . | TGTGCCAGCAGCTTGGATGGGACAAAACAAGAGACCCAGTACTTC | CASSLDGTKQETQYF
TRBJ1-6 | TRBD1 | TRBV27 | . | TGTGCCAGCAGCCCGGGACAGGGGAATTCACCCCTCCACTTT | CASSPGQGNSPLHF
TRBJ2-1 | . | TRBV9 | . | TGTGCCAGCAGCGTAGAGAGCACTGAGCAGTTCTTC | CASSVESTEQFF
TRBJ1-2 | TRBD1 | TRBV2 | . | TGTGCCGGGGAACGACAGGGAAGGGGTGGCTACACCTTC | CAGERQGRGGYTF
TRBJ1-2 | . | TRBV5-6 | few | TGTGCCAGCAGCCGAATGGACGGTCCGGGGGATGGCTACACCTTC | CASSRMDGPGDGYTF
TRBJ1-5 | TRBD1 | TRBV9 | . | TGTGCCAGCAGCGTAGGGACAGGGGACAATCAGCCCCAGCATTTT | CASSVGTGDNQPQHF
TRBJ2-2 | . | TRBV28 | . | TGTGCCAGCAGCGCTCCTCCACGGGGCGGGGAGCTGTTTTTT | CASSAPPRGGELFF
TRBJ2-7 | . | TRBV18 | . | TGTGCCAGCTCACTCCTACCTAACGAGCAGTACTTC | CASSLLPNEQYF
TRBJ2-3 | . | TRBV5-1 | . | TGCGCCAGCAGCTCCGGGACACTCACAGATACGCAGTATTTT | CASSSGTLTDTQYF
TRBJ2-1 | TRBD2 | TRBV9 | . | TGTGCCAGCAGCGTAGGGACTAGTTTCTACAATGAGCAGTTCTTC | CASSVGTSFYNEQFF
TRBJ2-1 | . | TRBV2 | . | TGTGCCAGCAGGTCTAATGAGCAGTTCTTC | CASRSNEQFF
TRBJ1-1 | . | TRBV13 | . | TGTGCCAGCAGCTTTGGACAGTTGAACACTGAAGCTTTCTTT | CASSFGQLNTEAFF
TRBJ1-2 | . | TRBV29-1 | once | TGCAGCGTTGCAGTTGAAGTATATGATGGCTACACCTTC | CSVAVEVYDGYTF
TRBJ1-6 | . | TRBV19 | . | TGTGCCAGTAGTAGTATCCTTAATTCACCCCTCCACTTT | CASSSILNSPLHF
TRBJ2-7 | . | TRBV6-6 | few | TGTGCCAGCAGGACCACTAGCTACGAGCAGTACTTC | CASRTTSYEQYF
TRBJ2-3 | TRBD2 | TRBV29-1 | . | TGCAGCGTAAAGAGGGTAGCGGGAGGGGGTAGTACAGATACGCAGTATTTT | CSVKRVAGGGSTDTQYF
TRBJ2-2 | . | TRBV18 | few | TGTGCCAGCTCACCGGGCCAAAACACCGGGGAGCTGTTTTTT | CASSPGQNTGELFF
TRBJ2-1 | . | TRBV7-3 | once | TGTGCCAGCAGCCGCCGTAGGCTAGCGCCCAACAATGAGCAGTTCTTC | CASSRRRLAPNNEQFF
TRBJ1-3 | TRBD1 | TRBV5-1 | . | TGCGCCAGCAGCACGGGGACAGCGGGAAACACCATATATTTT | CASSTGTAGNTIYF
TRBJ2-7 | . | TRBV6-5 | . | TGTGCCAGCAGTTACTCCCCCTTTACCTACGAGCAGTACTTC | CASSYSPFTYEQYF
TRBJ1-2 | . | TRBV2 | . | TGTGCCAGCACGTGGCAGACTAACTATGGCTACACCTTC | CASTWQTNYGYTF
TRBJ1-3 | . | TRBV5-1 | . | TGCGCCAGCAGCTCTTTATCCTCTGGAAACACCATATATTTT | CASSSLSSGNTIYF
TRBJ2-1 | . | TRBV7-9 | . | TGTGCCAGCAGCTTACTACAGGGTGACTACAATGAGCAGTTCTTC | CASSLLQGDYNEQFF
TRBJ2-7 | . | TRBV5-6 | . | TGTGCCAGCAGCTTGCCTAGAACCGAGCAGTACTTC | CASSLPRTEQYF
TRBJ2-5 | TRBD2 | TRBV6-5 | . | TGTGCCAGCAGTTTCCAAAAGGGCGGGAGTCAAGAGACCCAGTACTTC | CASSFQKGGSQETQYF
TRBJ1-4 | . | TRBV2 | . | TGTGCCAGCAGGGTAGAGGCAACTAATGAAAAACTGTTTTTT | CASRVEATNEKLFF
TRBJ2-2 | TRBD1 | TRBV27 | . | TGTGCCAGCAGTGCGACAGGGTCCCCCGGGGAGCTGTTTTTT | CASSATGSPGELFF
TRBJ2-3 | TRBD2 | TRBV5-1 | . | TGCGCCAGCAGCCTTAGCGGGGGCACAGATACGCAGTATTTT | CASSLSGGTDTQYF
TRBJ2-1 | . | TRBV14 | . | TGTGCCAGCAGCCAAGACGGGAGAGGCTACAATGAGCAGTTCTTC | CASSQDGRGYNEQFF
TRBJ1-4 | . | TRBV19 | . | TGTGCCAGTAGTATGTCGGGGTTTGGGGAAAAACTGTTTTTT | CASSMSGFGEKLFF
TRBJ2-3 | . | TRBV5-1 | . | TGCGCCAGCAGCTTGGCCACGGGGGATACGCAGTATTTT | CASSLATGDTQYF
TRBJ2-7 | TRBD2 | TRBV2 | . | TGTGCCAGCAGTCCCGGGACTAGCGTGACCTACGAGCAGTACTTC | CASSPGTSVTYEQYF
TRBJ1-1 | . | TRBV11-2 | . | TGTGCCAGCAGCTTTAGTTGGGGGCCGGCCTTTTCGCCCAACACTGAAGCTTTCTTT | CASSFSWGPAFSPNTEAFF
TRBJ1-5 | . | TRBV21-1 | once | TGTGCCAGCAGCAAAGAACCAGGGGGATATAGCAATCAGCCCCAGCATTTT | CASSKEPGGYSNQPQHF
TRBJ1-1 | . | TRBV5-1 | . | TGCGCCAGCAGCGGCGGGAACGCCCGGGAAGCTTTCTTT | CASSGGNAREAFF
TRBJ2-5 | TRBD1 | TRBV28 | . | TGTGCCAGCAGCCCGATGGGGACAGGGCAAGAGACCCAGTACTTC | CASSPMGTGQETQYF
TRBJ2-6 | . | TRBV29-1 | . | TGCAGCCTAACAGGGTCCGGGGCCAACGTCCTGACTTTC | CSLTGSGANVLTF
TRBJ1-4 | TRBD1 | TRBV5-1 | . | TGCGCCAGCAGCCCTCAGGGGGTGTCTAATGAAAAACTGTTTTTT | CASSPQGVSNEKLFF
TRBJ1-5 | . | TRBV18 | . | TGTGCCAGCTCACCCGAACAGGTGAGCAATCAGCCCCAGCATTTT | CASSPEQVSNQPQHF
TRBJ1-2 | . | TRBV7-9 | . | TGTGCCAGCAGCCCGAGGGACAATTCCTATGGCTACACCTTC | CASSPRDNSYGYTF
TRBJ2-1 | TRBD2 | TRBV18 | . | TGTGCCAGCTCACCTGCGGCGGGAGGGAGGAATGAGCAGTTCTTC | CASSPAAGGRNEQFF
TRBJ2-1 | TRBD2 | TRBV28 | . | TGTGCCAGCAGCCAGTATTTAGTCGGGGAGGGGAGCGGGAGTAATGAGCAGTTCTTC | CASSQYLVGEGSGSNEQFF